These 5 T cell receptor beta chains came from one sample sequenced in a study of T-cell reconstitution after alpha-beta-depleted transplantation in children. The authors prepared the TCRbeta library with unique molecular identifiers. TCRdb re-derived calls from the PCR reads in MiXCR, one entry per CDR3 protein. The top ten hold approximately 1% of the sample, which has roughly 590,000 distinct CDR3 sequences, roughly 17% seen once. This material consisted of PBMCs from the stem cell graft donor, taken from the stem cell graft. These receptors came from a human donor who donated a stem cell graft to a child with acute myeloid leukemia.

The rearrangement links TRBV19 to TRBJ2-5; no clear D. There are 13 residues in the CDR3. Trimming removed 0 bases from V and 3 bases from J, with 5 bases in between. Germline CDR1 reads LNHDA; CDR2 reads SQIVND (reference sequence). CDR3 loop: CASSIDTEETQYF. CDR3 DNA: TGTGCCAGTAGTATAGATACAGAAGAGACCCAGTACTTC.

This clonotype was seen ten or more times. The V and J genes are TRBV24-1 and TRBJ2-1; D gene uncertain. The ends were cut back, 5 bases at V and 2 bases at J, with 6 bases in the middle. Germline V gene data show CDR1 as KGHDR and CDR2 as SFDVKD. The CDR3 covers 13 residues. CDR3 protein: CATSGGPYNEQFF. The CDR3 nucleotides read TGTGCCACCAGTGGTGGACCCTACAATGAGCAGTTCTTC.

At least ten counts were recorded for this clonotype. The chain uses TRBV9 and TRBJ1-1; possibly TRBD1 for D (6 bases). Germline V lookup: CDR1 SGDLS, CDR2 YYNGEE. The CDR3 consists of 14 residues. Trimming pared 0 bases from V and 1 base from J, leaving 7 bases between. The CDR3 DNA reads TGTGCCAGCAGCGTAGGACAGGCGAACACTGAAGCTTTCTTT. It translates to CASSVGQANTEAFF.

This clonotype was recorded many times. This rearrangement joins TRBV29-1 to TRBJ1-2; 9 positions match TRBD1. The CDR3 consists of 15 residues. Germline values: CDR1 SQVTM, CDR2 ANQGSEA. With V trimmed by 3 bases and J by 2 bases, 7 bases remained unmatched. In DNA form, the CDR3 reads TGCAGCGTTGACCCACAGGGGGCGAGAAACTATGGCTACACCTTC. Residues: CSVDPQGARNYGYTF.

The rearrangement uses TRBV7-2 and TRBJ2-6; possible D gene TRBD1, 6 bases. V lost 7 bases and J 0 bases, leaving 10 bases between the germline ends. The CDR3 is 15 residues long. CDR1 is SGHTA and CDR2 is FQGNSA in the germline V gene. The chain's CDR3 is CASTQGGSGANVLTF. As DNA, the CDR3 is TGTGCCAGCACCCAAGGGGGCTCTGGGGCCAACGTCCTGACTTTC.